This T cell receptor beta chain was retrieved from a study of beta chain features in type 1 diabetes (dated by TCRdb to 2017 to 2018). General notes on the study: Mean age, gender distribution, total cell number and subset yield were not different between patients and healthy donors. Whereas all 30 or so donors provided naive and central memory subsets, regulatory and stem cell-like memory subsets were isolated from just 8 patients and roughly 8 healthy donors. The study compared the TCRB repertoires of sorted circulating CD4+ T cell subsets in recently diagnosed type 1 diabetes patients with those in matched healthy donors. A total of 90 million to 130 million sorted cells were examined across all samples, and a strong correlation was observed between cell number per subset and RNA yield.

The High Capacity cDNA Reverse Transcription Kit was used to reverse transcribe all of the isolated RNA, meaning that expressed TCRB transcripts were what got sequenced. Deep immunoSEQ sequencing was applied to naive, central memory and regulatory T cell samples, giving an average of about 3.6 million total reads per sample. Sorted cells were lysed in RLT buffer and RNA was extracted with DNase-treated RNeasy Micro or Mini kits, depending on cell number. To prevent cross-contamination, every cell subset was processed on its own, while patient and healthy donor samples were processed together. The immunoSEQ multiplex PCR was used to amplify TCRB sequences from cDNA, yielding 87-bp fragments that span the CDR3 region. Sequencing of the amplicons was done on the Illumina HiSeq platform. Regarding the original processing steps: Synthetic template baselines were used to correct PCR bias computationally, reads within Hamming distance 2 were collapsed, and singletons that could not be merged were discarded. Reads were aligned against IMGT so that V, D and J genes, CDR3 length and insertions or deletions at six rearrangement sites could be assigned. Clonotype counts were normalized to sorted cell number within each subset before computing true diversity and Gini coefficients with the tcR R package. The overlap coefficient, calculated on TCRB nucleotide sequences, was used to measure repertoire sharing. Out-of-frame TCRB sequences from naive cells were analyzed as a proxy for the pre-selection repertoire. Sourced from immuneACCESS, this table was stored by TCRdb with only in-frame sequences that have V and J called. A share of the clones is absent; for the studies checked, an unresolved V gene accounts for under half, and the remainder has no known explanation. From that table come the V and J calls and clone size; the DNA was used to work out D and trimming. The sample table contains 680,000 or so clones; only one count was recorded for 13% of them. The top ten hold less than 0.025% of the sample.

Beyond this particular receptor, the publication reports: Fewer insertions and more nucleotide deletions at VDJ recombination sites were observed in patients with type 1 diabetes, implying thymic rearrangement abnormalities. Shorter templates might be favored by PCR, yet because patient and control samples were amplified and corrected together, any such skew would affect both groups equally. The naive, central memory and regulatory TCRB repertoires appeared to resemble one another more closely among patients than among healthy donors. Because cDNA was sequenced instead of genomic DNA, activated cells with high expression could be over-represented, although the groups did not differ in activation or CD3 levels. Only small numbers of individuals were included in the HLA sub-analyses, which left unresolved whether HLA type had any influence on TCRB rearrangement. Type 1 diabetes patients showed a moderate but significant shortening of TCRB CDR3 length in all four CD4+ subsets.

CDR1 and CDR2 are read off the germline V gene (reference sequence) as GTSNPN and SVGIG. Germline trimming: 5 bases from V, 4 bases from J; junction bases outside gene matches: 3. Reading from cysteine to phenylalanine, the CDR3 counts 12 amino acids. The only DNA kept is the CDR3, 36 bases in frame from the first base. Each donor gave one peripheral blood draw, averaging roughly 100 mL, which was collected into heparinised tubes. A BD FACSAria II and a panel including CD45RO, CCR7, CD25, CD127, CD95 and CD27 were used to sort naive, central memory, regulatory and stem cell-like memory CD4+ T cells. A purity above 95% was achieved for all sorted populations. Right away, PBMCs were isolated by Lymphoprep density gradient centrifugation and were stained directly, with no culture step. So that batch effects would be minimized, each experiment stained and sorted samples in pairs, pairing one healthy donor with one patient.

As for this clone: The antigen it binds to is not known. Qualities for individual bases were not recorded, and no much larger clone is one base off. Other DNA sequences in this sample translate to the same CDR3.

The chain couples TRBV30 to TRBJ1-1, and 8 junctional nucleotides match TRBD1. This receptor was taken from a young man with type 1 diabetes. Sequencing was carried out using naive CD4+ T cells from blood. The cell subset or site label here, explained by the study, means: true naive CD4+ T cells. The sequence in DNA is TGTGCCTGGGGAACAGGGGGCACTGAAGCTTTCTTT. This is translated as CAWGTGGTEAFF.